This T cell receptor (beta chain) emerged from a study of PD-1 blockade in classical Hodgkin lymphoma. Study context: Each patient was given nivolumab 3 mg/kg through a vein every 2 weeks. Findings and caveats of the study: Some patients started nivolumab under 1 year after ASCT, and they were excluded. Complete responders entered with baseline diversity on par with newly diagnosed patients, the results showed. Reported baseline diversity: healthy donors highest, relapsed/refractory patients lowest.

Concerning this clone itself: Its antigen is as yet unknown.

Sequencing was performed with immunoSEQ multiplex PCR; in TCRdb, only in-frame clones are kept and a portion is missing. Of tens of thousands of clones in the sample, more than 65% were seen once. Documented time point: cycle 4 day 1 (C4D1), after more than 5 weeks of nivolumab. Brentuximab vedotin exposure varied, and every patient relapsed after autologous stem cell transplantation. Deletions cut 2 bases from V and 3 bases from J, with 4 bases between. The CDR3 extends over 12 amino acids. CDR1 KGHSH and CDR2 LQKENI come from the germline V gene. The input for sequencing was peripheral blood mononuclear cells (PBMCs), taken before the fourth cycle of nivolumab. The V and J genes are TRBV18 and TRBJ2-5; no reliable D call. This TCR was recovered from a human donor with classical Hodgkin lymphoma. CDR3: CASSPAEETQYF. The CDR3 DNA sequence: TGTGCCAGCTCACCAGCGGAAGAGACCCAGTACTTC. The full variable domain, in which reference TRBV18 and TRBJ2-5 provide the parts outside the CDR3, is NAGVMQNPRHLVRRRGQEARLRCSPMKGHSHVYWYRQLPEEGLKFMVYLQKENIIDESGMPKERFSAEFPKEGPSILRIQQVVRGDSAAYFCASSPAEETQYFGPGTRLLVL.